A selection of T cell receptor beta chains follows, all from one sample in a study of T-cell reconstitution after alpha-beta-depleted transplantation in children. TCRdb independently ran MiXCR on the PCR reads; one entry per CDR3 protein. The top ten hold around two fifths of the sample, which has 300,000 to 400,000 distinct CDR3 sequences, about 16% seen once. Sequences were derived from PBMCs, mostly from graft donor cells, sampled 360 days after TCRalphabeta/CD19-depleted stem cell transplant. The receptors here all came from a male patient aged 2-10 years who had a stem cell transplant for acute lymphoblastic leukemia, so the T cells may come from the graft donor. CDR3s leave out the opening cysteine and the closing phenylalanine or tryptophan. D genes are given only for firm matches. The listing skips clone size in some rows; elsewhere it reads once, few, many or a size class.

V	J	D	size	CDR3
TRBV29-1	TRBJ2-3	-	many	SVEVPGARFRYRQY
TRBV2	TRBJ2-5	-	-	ASIPGGLQETQY
TRBV27	TRBJ2-1	TRBD2	few	ASSLAGGSPYNEQF
TRBV14	TRBJ2-5	-	few	ASSQVYFAQETQY
TRBV10-3	TRBJ2-2	-	few	AISEPWVGTRDTGELF
TRBV11-2	TRBJ2-5	-	-	ASNPLGDLLETQY
TRBV29-1	TRBJ2-2	-	-	SVEIREVPGGELF
TRBV28	TRBJ2-2	TRBD2	few	ASSFPGLAGGSGELF
TRBV28	TRBJ2-3	TRBD2	-	ASSFPPSGPVADTQY
TRBV28	TRBJ2-1	-	many	ASSLGRGRNEQF
TRBV20-1	TRBJ2-5	-	-	SARDPWGSIRPETQY
TRBV27	TRBJ1-5	-	once	ASSLLTGTLLNQPQH
TRBV6-1	TRBJ1-2	-	-	ASSEGAFYPPWLDYGYT
TRBV7-2	TRBJ2-1	-	-	ASSGAAVGYNEQF
TRBV5-6	TRBJ1-6	TRBD1	-	ASSRGTGASPLH
TRBV5-6	TRBJ2-1	-	-	ASSSISSYNEQF
TRBV5-1	TRBJ2-1	-	few	ASSFLEGNDEQF
TRBV9	TRBJ2-5	TRBD2	-	ASSVGLAKETQY
TRBV29-1	TRBJ2-3	-	many	SVRADTQY